The 23 T cell receptor beta chains reported below all come from one sample, sequenced in a study of T-cell memory formation after mild COVID-19. TCRdb independently ran MiXCR on the 5' RACE reads; one entry per CDR3 protein. The repertoire holds about 350,000 distinct CDR3 sequences, with roughly an eighth as singletons. Sequenced sample: PBMCs or a T cell subset sorted from them (not recorded which). The receptors come from a young man who had mild COVID-19 (a few samples of this study predate the infection). Cell type and time point are not known.

This clonotype was seen a handful of times. The chain joins TRBV15 to TRBJ2-3, with 7 bases identical to TRBD2. This CDR3 has 15 residues. V lost 4 bases to trimming and J lost 2 bases; unmatched junction nucleotides: 6. Germline lookup yields CDR1 LNHNV and CDR2 YYDKDF (reference sequence). The chain's CDR3 is CATSTRRGDTDTQYF. The CDR3 bases are TGTGCCACCAGCACACGACGGGGGGACACAGATACGCAGTATTTT. The full variable domain, its missing parts supplied by reference TRBV15 and TRBJ2-3, is DAMVIQNPRYQVTQFGKPVTLSCSQTLNHNVMYWYQQKSSQAPKLLFHYYDKDFNNEADTPDNFQSRRPNTSFCFLDIRSPGLGDTAMYLCATSTRRGDTDTQYFGPGTRLTVL.

This chain uses TRBV6-1 with TRBJ2-5; weak D call: TRBD1 (5 bases). Deletions cut 6 bases from V and 6 bases from J, with 11 bases between. Germline V gives CDR1 MNHNS, CDR2 SASEGT. The CDR3 runs 12 residues. The CDR3 DNA reads TGTGCCAGCAGCCACGACAGCCAGACCCAGTACTTC. Amino acid sequence: CASSHDSQTQYF.

The chain recombines TRBV27 with TRBJ2-5; TRBD2 aligns across 9 bases. Germline trimming cut 5 bases from V and 0 bases from J; bases unmatched to any gene: 16. The CDR3 is made up of 19 amino acids. Germline V gene data show CDR1 as MNHEY and CDR2 as SMNVEV (reference sequence). As DNA, the CDR3 is TGTGCCAGCAGTCCGACCAGGACTCTAGCGGGGCCGTACCAAGAGACCCAGTACTTC. As protein: CASSPTRTLAGPYQETQYF.

There are a few counts of this clonotype. The chain links TRBV12-3 or TRBV12-4 to TRBJ2-7; 8 bases line up with TRBD1. Germline trimming cut 4 bases from V and 3 bases from J; bases unmatched to any gene: 5. The CDR3 spans 14 residues. This CDR3 reads CASSSQGANYEQYF. DNA for the CDR3: TGTGCCAGCAGTTCCCAGGGGGCGAACTACGAGCAGTACTTC.

This clonotype was observed many times. This CDR3 is CASSLNQGRYNEQFF. CDR3 nucleotides: TGTGCCAGCAGCTTGAACCAGGGAAGGTACAATGAGCAGTTCTTC. The chain joins TRBV5-6 to TRBJ2-1, with a possible D match to TRBD1 (5 bases). The CDR3 runs to 15 residues. The V gene lost 1 base and the J gene lost 4 bases, with 12 bases spanning the gap. Germline V gives CDR1 SGHDT, CDR2 YYEEEE.

This clonotype was counted between two and nine times. The V gene is TRBV6-1, the J gene TRBJ1-1; D call uncertain. With 0 bases removed from V and 4 bases from J, the gap between germline ends came to 9 bases. Germline CDR1 reads MNHNS; CDR2 reads SASEGT. This CDR3 comprises 14 residues. CDR3 protein: CASSEAKGFTEAFF. DNA of the CDR3: TGTGCCAGCAGTGAAGCAAAGGGTTTCACTGAAGCTTTCTTT.

This clonotype was seen only a few times. The V gene is TRBV12-3 or TRBV12-4, the J gene TRBJ1-2; tentative D call: TRBD1 (6 bases). The CDR3 spans 16 residues. V dropped 2 bases and J dropped 0 bases, with 13 bases sitting between them. CDR3 nucleotide sequence: TGTGCCAGCAGTTTACGCCGGACAGCTCCTAACTATGGCTACACCTTC. Protein product: CASSLRRTAPNYGYTF.

The chain carries TRBV4-1 and TRBJ2-7; TRBD1 is a possible D gene (6 bases). Germline loops: CDR1 MGHRA, CDR2 YSYEKL. V lost 0 bases to trimming and J lost 3 bases, with 15 bases between them. This CDR3 region has 16 residues. CDR3 nucleotide sequence: TGCGCCAGCAGCCAAGATGTGGTCAGCAGGGGCTACGAGCAGTACTTC. As protein: CASSQDVVSRGYEQYF.

This clonotype was seen repeatedly, ten times or more. The CDR3 spells CSARDPDRGSYEQYF. The CDR3 DNA reads as TGCAGTGCTAGGGACCCCGACAGGGGCTCCTACGAGCAGTACTTC. The genes are TRBV20-1 and TRBJ2-7, with 8 bases that match TRBD1. Trimming took 3 bases from V and 0 from J; bases not matched to a gene: 7. Per the germline V gene, CDR1 is DFQATT and CDR2 is SNEGSKA (reference sequence). The CDR3 is 15 residues long.

The table lists this clonotype with a few counts. Written as DNA, the CDR3 is TGTGCCAGCAGTTTAGGCGCGCAATCTGGAAACACCATATATTTT. It is translated as CASSLGAQSGNTIYF. The chain employs TRBV12-3 or TRBV12-4 and TRBJ1-3; D ambiguous. With 1 base removed from V and 1 base from J, the gap between germline ends came to 8 bases. CDR3 length: 15 amino acids.

The chain has TRBV7-9 and TRBJ2-5; 11 bases fit TRBD2. The trim removed 2 bases at V and 5 bases at J, leaving 10 bases unmatched. The CDR3 sequence is 17 residues long. Germline CDR1 reads SEHNR; CDR2 reads FQNEAQ (reference sequence). This chain's CDR3 is CASSLTPLAGEFETQYF. The DNA of the CDR3 is TGTGCCAGCAGCTTAACCCCACTAGCGGGGGAGTTCGAGACCCAGTACTTC.

This clonotype was seen only a few times. The V call is TRBV7-3, the J call TRBJ2-2; D is uncertain. Deletions cut 2 bases from V and 4 bases from J, with 8 bases between. The CDR3 consists of 14 residues. Germline CDR1 SGHTA, CDR2 FQGTGA. The CDR3 region has the DNA TGTGCCAGCAGCTTACAGCCCTTCACCGGGGAGCTGTTTTTT. This encodes CASSLQPFTGELFF.

This clonotype has more than one count but fewer than ten. CDR3 nucleotide sequence: TGTGCCATCACCGGACAGGGCGACACTGAAGCTTTCTTT. This codes for CAITGQGDTEAFF. This chain connects TRBV10-3 to TRBJ1-1; TRBD1 matches at 8 bases. The ends lost 7 bases at V and 3 bases at J; junction bases unmatched: 4. Germline CDR1 ENHRY, CDR2 SYGVKD. The CDR3 spans 13 residues.

This clonotype was observed a few times. V and J are TRBV4-2 and TRBJ1-2; unclear D gene. Germline V lookup: CDR1 LGHNA, CDR2 YNFKEQ. The CDR3 covers 14 residues. V was clipped by 2 bases and J by 4 bases, with 11 bases between them. The CDR3, as DNA: TGTGCCAGCAGCCAACGGACCTTCCCCTATGGCTACACCTTC. Its protein product is CASSQRTFPYGYTF.

This clonotype has just a few counts. This sequence joins TRBV9 and TRBJ2-2; D is unresolved. The CDR3 runs to 14 residues. Germline V gene lookup returns CDR1 SGDLS and CDR2 YYNGEE. Deletions cut 7 bases from V and 2 bases from J, with 12 bases between. CDR3 sequence reads: CASEPGGNTGELFF. CDR3 DNA: TGTGCCAGCGAACCAGGTGGCAACACCGGGGAGCTGTTTTTT.

The rearrangement uses TRBV6-1 and TRBJ1-2; D unresolved. Trimming shortened V by 11 bases and J by 0 bases, and 16 bases separated the two germline ends. The CDR3 sequence is 14 residues long. Germline V gives CDR1 MNHNS, CDR2 SASEGT. Written as DNA, the CDR3 is TGTGCCGGTGGCGGACGGCGAGCTAACTATGGCTACACCTTC. Its translation is CAGGGRRANYGYTF.

This chain uses TRBV7-3 with TRBJ1-2; TRBD1 matches at 11 bases. J was trimmed by 5 bases and V by 4 bases; bases with no gene match: 9. The CDR3 sequence is 16 residues long. CDR1 SGHTA and CDR2 FQGTGA come from the germline V gene. The CDR3 DNA sequence: TGTGCCAGCAGCTCAGGACAGGGGGCGCAGGGTTATGGCTACACCTTC. It translates to CASSSGQGAQGYGYTF.

This clonotype has a handful of counts. The CDR3 here is CASSPGPSHEQYV. For the CDR3, the DNA is TGTGCCAGCAGTCCCGGGCCATCCCACGAGCAGTACGTC. V gene TRBV12-3 or TRBV12-4 combines with J gene TRBJ2-7; D ambiguous. The CDR3 is 13 amino acids. V was clipped by 5 bases and J by 5 bases, with 13 bases between them.

This chain joins TRBV7-3 and TRBJ2-2; 7 bases line up with TRBD2. Germline V gene sequence: CDR1 SGHTA, CDR2 FQGTGA. The length of the CDR3 is 16 residues. V shed 5 bases and J 0 bases; nucleotides not matched to a gene: 6. The CDR3 DNA is TGTGCCAGCAGCAACCAGCGGGATTCGAACACCGGGGAGCTGTTTTTT. It encodes CASSNQRDSNTGELFF.

The V and J genes are TRBV5-6 and TRBJ2-3; 11 positions agree with TRBD2. This CDR3 has 15 residues. The J segment lost 5 bases and the V segment lost 5 bases, leaving 7 bases of the junction unmatched. Germline CDR1 and CDR2: SGHDT and YYEEEE. The CDR3 is CASRLSGGARDTQYF. CDR3 in DNA: TGTGCCAGCAGGCTTAGCGGGGGGGCTAGAGATACGCAGTATTTT.

This chain joins TRBV12-5 and TRBJ1-5, with D unresolved. Germline loops: CDR1 LGHNT, CDR2 FRNRAP. V was pared by 0 bases and J by 4 bases, with 4 bases between. The CDR3 spans 13 residues. For the CDR3, the DNA is TGTGCTAGTGGTTTGGTAATGAATCAGCCCCAGCATTTT. Translation gives CASGLVMNQPQHF.

This sequence joins TRBV28 and TRBJ2-4, with 11 bases lining up with TRBD1. CDR1 is MDHEN and CDR2 is SYDVKM in the germline V gene. This CDR3 region has 14 residues. The J segment lost 8 bases and the V segment lost 10 bases, leaving 10 bases of the junction unmatched. CDR3 sequence: CATAHGTGGDIQYF. Written as DNA, the CDR3 is TGTGCCACCGCCCACGGGACAGGGGGTGACATTCAGTACTTC.

This clonotype was found many times. The CDR3, as DNA: TGCGCCACCAAACCAGGACCGACCGGAGAGACCCAGTACTTC. Translating it yields CATKPGPTGETQYF. The chain links TRBV5-1 to TRBJ2-5; unclear D gene. In germline, CDR1 is SGHRS, CDR2 YFSETQ. The CDR3 covers 14 residues. V lost 9 bases and J lost 4, with 19 bases in between.